This TCR beta chain was identified in a study of T cells in Graves' hyperthyroidism and ophthalmopathy. Regions amplified from RNA transcripts were the TCR beta CDR3 regions. In the first-round RT-PCR of the TCR CDR3, the HTBI primer set was used. TCRdb processed the multiplex PCR reads anew with MiXCR; each CDR3 protein has one entry. Among hundreds of thousands of distinct CDR3 sequences listed, 38% were seen once. The ends were cut back, 5 bases at V and 3 bases at J, with 12 bases in the middle. Germline loops: CDR1 SGDLS, CDR2 YYNGEE. This CDR3 region has 13 residues. For Graves' hyperthyroidism to be stable, ophthalmopathy could not progress within 18 months. Hyperthyroidism, newly diagnosed and lasting under 2 months, affected patients aged 18 to 65. Fresh 10 ml peripheral blood yielded PBMCs.

The chain combines TRBV9 with TRBJ2-7; D not resolved. The origin of this receptor is a man younger than 30 with Graves' hyperthyroidism. Source material: blood. The CDR3 loop reads CASSVGTHYEQYF. The CDR3, as DNA: TGTGCCAGCAGTGTCGGTACCCACTACGAGCAGTACTTC.